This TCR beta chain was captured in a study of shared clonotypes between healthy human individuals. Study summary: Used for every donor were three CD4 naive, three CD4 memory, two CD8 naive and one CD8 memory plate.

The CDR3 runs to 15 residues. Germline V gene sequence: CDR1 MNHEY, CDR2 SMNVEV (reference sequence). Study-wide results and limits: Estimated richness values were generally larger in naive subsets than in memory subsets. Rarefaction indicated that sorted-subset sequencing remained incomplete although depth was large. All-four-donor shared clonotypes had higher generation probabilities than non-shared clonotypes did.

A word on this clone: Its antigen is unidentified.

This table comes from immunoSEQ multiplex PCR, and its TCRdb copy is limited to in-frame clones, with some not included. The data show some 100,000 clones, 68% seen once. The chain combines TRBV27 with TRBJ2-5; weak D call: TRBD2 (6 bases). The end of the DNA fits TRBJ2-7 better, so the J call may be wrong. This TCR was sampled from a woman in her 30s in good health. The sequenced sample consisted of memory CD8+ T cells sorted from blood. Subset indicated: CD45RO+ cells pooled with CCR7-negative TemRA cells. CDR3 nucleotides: TGTGCCAGCAGTTTGTCCGGGAGTACATTCTACGAGCAGTACTTC. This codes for CASSLSGSTFYEQYF.